Sequencing of this T cell receptor beta chain was carried out in a study of T cell responses to AZD1222 COVID-19 vaccine (dated by TCRdb to 2020 to 2022). Background on the whole study: A total of roughly 240 trial participants underwent TCR sequencing, of whom nearly 210 received two doses of AZD1222 and roughly 25 received two doses of the MenACWY control vaccine. Trial participants were enrolled by age into 18-55, 56-69 and 70-plus year subgroups, with around 150, 28 and 57 TCR-sequenced participants respectively.

The CDR3 regions of human TCRbeta chains were analyzed by immunosequencing. As for the original processing: TCRs in the repertoires were matched against a reference library of SARS-CoV-2-specific TCRs that had been generated with the MIRA antigen-specificity platform. Breadth meant the fraction of unique TCRs that were SARS-CoV-2-associated, whereas depth meant the fraction of total T cells that were SARS-CoV-2-associated. Using the MIRA data, each spike-specific TCR was assigned both to the spike region to which the TCR was reactive and to a CD4 or CD8 class. Log10-transformed breadth and depth values were compared by one-way ANOVA with Sidak's multiple comparisons tests. Drawn from immuneACCESS, this table holds only the in-frame rearrangements with V and J called that TCRdb kept. Clones are partly lost; checked studies trace under half to an unresolved V gene and leave the rest unexplained. V and J calls and clone size are those listed in that table; D and trimming were worked out from the DNA. In this sample the table shows 57,000 or so clones, 81% of which occur a single time. Of the sample, around 28% falls within the top ten clones.

Sample time point, as interpreted from the label and publication: about 28 days (+/-7) after the second vaccine dose. AZD1222 recipients with second doses at about 4 weeks or about 12 weeks were pooled, because spike-specific TCR depth and breadth did not differ between schedules. Vaccinee samples were obtained from the UK trials COV001 and COV002, which included a single-blind randomized controlled phase 2/3 trial of AZD1222 (ChAdOx1 nCoV-19) in healthy adults. For TCRbeta chain sequencing, PBMC samples were collected from trial participants at day 0 and at day 28 after the second dose. The investigation overall reported the following: Only five or six AZD1222 recipients were SARS-CoV-2 seropositive at baseline, limiting conclusions about previously exposed vaccinees. A significant rise in spike-specific TCR breadth and depth was observed after two AZD1222 doses relative to day 0 and relative to MenACWY recipients. Epitopes outside the regions mutated in the B.1.351 and B.1.1.7 variants were reportedly recognized by nearly half of the unique spike-specific TCRs. The 56-69-year group was small, and its depth increase did not reach significance, likely because of low power. Because no day 14 peak-response samples were available, the repertoires could be characterized only after the peak T cell response. Participants were mostly white British and included more females than males, and it was suggested by the authors that clonal diversity may have been underestimated. CD4 TCRs associated with the vaccine covered the entire spike protein, and the dominant responses were in regions 160-218 and 743-854.

Remarks on this clone: Its antigen is unknown. No clone much larger than this one lies a single base away; base qualities are absent.

In the germline V gene, CDR1 corresponds to MRHNA and CDR2 to SNTAGT. The junction carries 12 bases between V and J, which are trimmed by 0 bases and 4 bases respectively. The CDR3 contains 16 residues, cysteine and phenylalanine counted. The entry retains the CDR3 DNA only, 48 bases that are in frame from base 1. The chain is encoded by TRBV6-4 joined to TRBJ2-2, with TRBD2 as a weak D call on 6 bases. This TCR was sampled from an adult who received the AZD1222 COVID-19 vaccine. The material sequenced was peripheral blood, taken 28 days after the second AZD1222 dose. The CDR3: CASSDSGGVRTGELFF. The DNA is as follows: TGTGCCAGCAGTGACTCGGGGGGAGTGCGCACCGGGGAGCTGTTTTTT.